This T cell receptor (beta chain) derives from a study of regulatory T cells in long-lasting Graves disease. Time point reported: newly diagnosed GD, antithyroid drugs for less than 3 months. Isolated PBMC RNA provided the starting material for the TCR library. From each patient, nine milliliters of peripheral blood was drawn and collected into an EDTA anticoagulant tube. About this clonotype itself: Possible read error: a much larger clone is one base away.

Construction of TCR beta libraries relied on iRepertoire HTBI primers and on Arm-PCR targeting CDR3 regions. TCRdb reprocessed the multiplex PCR reads with MiXCR, giving one entry per CDR3 protein. The table lists some 350,000 distinct CDR3 sequences, about a sixth of them singletons, with around 21% in the top ten. The germline V gene has CDR1 SGHTA and CDR2 FQGTGA. The CDR3 runs to 13 residues. The data were also submitted as part of a second study, on T cells in Graves' hyperthyroidism and ophthalmopathy. That source reports: Orbital computed tomography and thyroid ultrasound, together with serum TRAb and thyroxine and clinical symptoms, were used for diagnoses.

The source material was peripheral blood mononuclear cells (PBMCs), sampled at new diagnosis, from a patient treated with antithyroid drugs. The V call is TRBV7-3, the J call TRBJ2-3, with D tentatively TRBD2 (5 bases). The receptor comes from a woman younger than 35 with Graves disease. The CDR3 DNA follows: TGTGCCAACAGCCGTGAGGGCAGCTGGAGGCAGTATTTT. Translation gives CANSREGSWRQYF.